Following are 16 T cell receptor beta chains from one sample sequenced in a study of blood T cell repertoires in COVID-19. Generated by immunoSEQ multiplex PCR, the TCRdb table keeps only in-frame clones and is missing some. Among hundreds of thousands of clones listed, roughly 87% were seen once. The sample comprised peripheral blood. The receptors were sampled from a man younger than 30 with active or convalescent COVID-19.

This clone has just a few counts. The CDR3 DNA reads as TGTGCCACCATAGTTGATATGAACACTGAAGCTTTCTTT. Residues: CATIVDMNTEAFF. This chain connects TRBV2 to TRBJ1-1; D uncertain. The CDR3 spans 13 residues. Germline CDR1 SNHLY, CDR2 FYNNEI. V was shortened by 10 bases and J by 0 bases, with 12 bases between the two germline ends.

The rearrangement links TRBV30 to TRBJ1-4; 8 nucleotides align to TRBD1. CDR1 and CDR2 from the germline V gene are GTSNPN and SVGIG (reference sequence). The length of the CDR3 is 13 residues. V was pared by 5 bases and J by 8 bases, with 7 bases of the junction left unmatched. CDR3 region: CAWETGVGEKLFF. Here the CDR3 DNA reads TGTGCCTGGGAGACAGGGGTTGGCGAAAAACTGTTTTTT.

The rearrangement joins TRBV28 to TRBJ1-2; TRBD1 matches at 8 bases. Germline V lookup: CDR1 MDHEN, CDR2 SYDVKM. Losses at the gene ends were 10 bases for V and 5 bases for J; bases not matched to a gene: 21. The CDR3 is made up of 17 amino acids. DNA of the CDR3: TGTGCCACTCGAAACCAGGGACAGGCGAGGAGTGGGTATGGCTACACCTTC. Translated, it gives CATRNQGQARSGYGYTF.

This chain connects TRBV9 to TRBJ2-2, with D possibly matching TRBD2 (6 bases). The CDR3 runs 14 residues. Germline V gene data show CDR1 as SGDLS and CDR2 as YYNGEE. Trimming cost V 4 bases and J 4 bases, with 11 bases left between them. The CDR3: CASSPGLFTGELFF. CDR3 DNA sequence: TGTGCCAGCAGCCCGGGACTTTTCACCGGGGAGCTGTTTTTT.

The CDR3 DNA reads as TGTGCCACCAGCAGAGATTCGGGGTTAGGTGAAGCTTTCTTT. Translated: CATSRDSGLGEAFF. The chain employs TRBV15 and TRBJ1-1, with D unresolved. There are 14 residues in the CDR3. Trimming shortened V by 0 bases and J by 7 bases, and 12 bases separated the two germline ends. The germline V gene encodes CDR1 LNHNV and CDR2 YYDKDF (reference sequence). The whole variable domain, filled in from reference TRBV15 and TRBJ1-1, reads DAMVIQNPRYQVTQFGKPVTLSCSQTLNHNVMYWYQQKSSQAPKLLFHYYDKDFNNEADTPDNFQSRRPNTSFCFLDIRSPGLGDTAMYLCATSRDSGLGEAFFGQGTRLTVV.

The chain joins TRBV5-1 to TRBJ2-1; TRBD1 matches 12 bases. The CDR3 is 15 amino acids. The germline CDR1 and CDR2 sequences are SGHRS and YFSETQ. V gave up 0 bases and J gave up 7 bases; unmatched junction bases: 2. CDR3 coding DNA: TGCGCCAGCAGCTTGGGGGACAGGGGGCGAAATGAGCAGTTCTTC. As protein: CASSLGDRGRNEQFF.

This chain joins TRBV19 and TRBJ1-4, with D possibly matching TRBD1 (6 bases). Germline V gene sequence: CDR1 LNHDA, CDR2 SQIVND (reference sequence). V lost 7 bases, J lost 8 bases, and 17 bases lay in between. This CDR3 is built from 14 residues. In DNA form, the CDR3 reads TGTGCCAGTAACCGTAACAGGGTGGGCGAAAAACTGTTTTTT. Its protein product is CASNRNRVGEKLFF.

The chain carries TRBV19 and TRBJ2-5, with D possibly being TRBD2 (5 bases). Trimming took off 8 bases at V and 5 bases at J, with 15 bases between the two ends. Germline V gene data show CDR1 as LNHDA and CDR2 as SQIVND (reference sequence). The length of the CDR3 is 13 residues. The CDR3 loop is CASSLEAVETQYF. As DNA, the CDR3 is TGTGCCAGTTCGCTGGAGGCGGTTGAGACCCAGTACTTC.

This clone showed up just once. This chain joins TRBV6-2 or TRBV6-3 and TRBJ2-1, with 10 bases aligning to TRBD2. With V trimmed by 2 bases and J by 3 bases, 1 base remained unmatched. In germline, CDR1 is MNHEY, CDR2 SVGEGT. The CDR3 extends over 15 amino acids. This CDR3 reads CASSYTSGVYNEQFF. The CDR3 DNA reads TGTGCCAGCAGTTACACTAGCGGGGTCTACAATGAGCAGTTCTTC.

The V and J genes are TRBV28 and TRBJ2-2; TRBD1 matches at 9 bases. The CDR3 spans 16 residues. CDR1 MDHEN and CDR2 SYDVKM come from the germline V gene. The ends lost 3 bases at V and 6 bases at J; junction bases unmatched: 8. This CDR3 reads CASSFLGQGSSGELFF. CDR3 nucleotide sequence: TGTGCCAGCAGTTTCCTTGGACAGGGGAGCTCCGGGGAGCTGTTTTTT.

The chain uses TRBV5-8 and TRBJ2-5; tentative D call: TRBD1 (5 bases). The CDR3 runs to 15 residues. Trimming cost V 0 bases and J 2 bases, with 11 bases left between them. Germline values: CDR1 SGHTS, CDR2 YDEGEE. CDR3 loop: CASSLDRTLQETQYF. The CDR3 DNA reads as TGTGCCAGCAGCTTGGACAGGACCCTGCAAGAGACCCAGTACTTC.

This chain connects TRBV7-8 to TRBJ2-5; weak D call: TRBD1 (6 bases). Germline V gene lookup returns CDR1 SGHVS and CDR2 FQNEAQ. V shed 5 bases and J shed 5 bases, with 9 bases lying between them. The CDR3 consists of 12 residues. The CDR3 sequence is CASSTGLETQYF. The CDR3 coding sequence is TGTGCCAGCAGCACAGGGCTGGAGACCCAGTACTTC.

The rearrangement joins TRBV6-2 or TRBV6-3 to TRBJ1-5; TRBD1 matches at 8 bases. This CDR3 has 16 residues. J was trimmed by 7 bases and V by 5 bases; bases with no gene match: 13. Germline V gives CDR1 MNHEY, CDR2 SVGEGT. The CDR3 coding sequence is TGTGCCAGCAGTACGGGTGAGACAGGGGTTAGGCAGCCCCAGCATTTT. Its protein is CASSTGETGVRQPQHF.

The chain joins TRBV28 to TRBJ2-5; TRBD1 agrees at 9 bases. The CDR3 is 18 residues long. Germline V gene data show CDR1 as MDHEN and CDR2 as SYDVKM. J gave up 5 bases and V 4 bases, and 17 bases lay outside the gene matches. The CDR3 nucleotides are TGTGCCAGCAGTTGGAGCCGGGACAGGGCCTTTCGGTGGGAGACCCAGTACTTC. Encoded protein: CASSWSRDRAFRWETQYF.

The chain recombines TRBV6-5 with TRBJ1-4; D may be TRBD1 (6 bases). CDR1 is MNHEY, CDR2 SVGAGI, per germline. CDR3 length: 14 amino acids. V lost 6 bases and J lost 6, with 14 bases in between. CDR3 loop: CASSRTGPYEKLFF. CDR3 DNA: TGTGCCAGCAGCCGAACAGGGCCATATGAAAAACTGTTTTTT.

The chain recombines TRBV28 with TRBJ1-6, with 8 positions matching TRBD1. CDR3 length equals 16 residues. CDR1 and CDR2 from the germline V gene are MDHEN and SYDVKM. V was clipped by 5 bases and J by 11 bases; unmatched bases: 14. The CDR3 spells CASSTSDRGLVAPLHF. In DNA form, the CDR3 reads TGTGCCAGCAGTACCTCAGACAGGGGATTAGTAGCACCCCTCCACTTT.